Below, 27 T cell receptor beta chains from the same sample are listed, as sequenced in a study of T-cell reconstitution after alpha-beta-depleted transplantation in children. Unique molecular identifiers were incorporated when the TCRbeta library was constructed. TCRdb passed the PCR reads through MiXCR, listing each CDR3 protein once. Of 600,000 to 800,000 distinct CDR3 sequences in the sample, about an eighth are singletons; the top ten hold 0.79%. The input for sequencing was PBMCs, taken before TCRalphabeta/CD19-depleted stem cell transplant. The receptors here all came from a girl under 10 years old with congenital amegakaryocytic thrombocytopenia, due to receive a stem cell transplant.

This clonotype was picked up a small number of times. The CDR3 DNA reads TGCGCCAGCAGCTTGGCCAAGCGGGAGTTCGATACGCAGTATTTT. Residues: CASSLAKREFDTQYF. This rearrangement joins TRBV5-1 to TRBJ2-3; 8 positions match TRBD2. Germline CDR1 reads SGHRS; CDR2 reads YFSETQ. V gave up 0 bases and J gave up 6 bases; unmatched junction bases: 6. The CDR3 has 15 amino acids. Supplemented by reference TRBV5-1 and TRBJ2-3, the full variable domain reads KAGVTQTPRYLIKTRGQQVTLSCSPISGHRSVSWYQQTPGQGLQFLFEYFSETQRNKGNFPGRFSGRQFSNSRSEMNVSTLELGDSALYLCASSLAKREFDTQYFGPGTRLTVL.

The chain uses TRBV12-3 or TRBV12-4 and TRBJ1-3; D is unresolved. The CDR3 is 14 residues long. Trimming left V 2 bases short and J 4 bases short, with 9 bases between. The CDR3 sequence: CASSLSYRGNTIYF. In DNA form, the CDR3 reads TGTGCCAGCAGTTTATCGTACCGCGGAAACACCATATATTTT.

This clonotype showed up many times. The gene calls are TRBV6-6 and TRBJ1-6; D is undetermined. The V gene's germline CDR1 is MNHNY and CDR2 SVGAGI (reference sequence). V gave up 3 bases and J gave up 14 bases, with 14 bases separating them. This CDR3 contains 13 residues. The CDR3 sequence is CASSYLRPRTLHF. The CDR3 DNA sequence: TGTGCCAGCAGTTATCTTAGACCTAGGACCCTCCACTTT.

This chain connects TRBV28 to TRBJ1-6; the D gene is possibly TRBD1 (5 bases). V dropped 5 bases and J dropped 8 bases, with 13 bases sitting between them. This CDR3 is built from 14 residues. Per the germline V gene, CDR1 is MDHEN and CDR2 is SYDVKM. The CDR3 region is CASSERGFDSPLHF. The DNA for the CDR3 is TGTGCCAGCAGTGAGAGGGGTTTTGATTCACCCCTCCACTTT.

Concerning this clonotype itself: One junction end disagrees with the germline gene, perhaps due to a read error. The genes are TRBV5-6 and TRBJ2-7, with D possibly being TRBD1 (6 bases). Per germline, CDR1 SGHDT and CDR2 YYEEEE. The CDR3 covers 13 residues. CDR3 sequence reads: CASGFGTLCEQYF. The CDR3 DNA follows: TGTGCCAGCGGCTTCGGGACACTCTGCGAGCAGTACTTC. Based on the CDR3 plus reference TRBV5-6 and TRBJ2-7, the full variable domain is DAGVTQSPTHLIKTRGQQVTLRCSPKSGHDTVSWYQQALGQGPQFIFQYYEEEERQRGNFPDRFSGHQFPNYSSELNVNALLLGDSALYLCASGFGTLCEQYFGPGTRLTVT.

The chain uses TRBV20-1 and TRBJ2-2; 11 bases agree with TRBD2. Germline V gene data show CDR1 as DFQATT and CDR2 as SNEGSKA (reference sequence). Losses at the gene ends were 4 bases for V and 5 bases for J; bases not matched to a gene: 9. CDR3 size: 16 residues. The CDR3 protein is CSAIPSGGFGTGELFF. The CDR3 DNA is TGCAGTGCTATCCCTAGCGGGGGGTTCGGAACCGGGGAGCTGTTTTTT.

As regards this clonotype: Given a much more abundant clone one base away, this may be a read error. V is TRBV20-1 and J is TRBJ2-1; 12 bases map to TRBD2. Looked up from germline, CDR1 is DFQATT and CDR2 is SNEGSKA (reference sequence). This CDR3 is built from 18 residues. The CDR3 is CCARGLAGSRGSYNEQFF. The CDR3 nucleotides read TGCTGTGCCAGAGGACTAGCGGGAAGTCGTGGCTCCTACAATGAGCAGTTCTTC.

This clonotype was counted at least ten times. The gene calls are TRBV4-1 and TRBJ1-6, with D hard to call. The ends were cut back, 2 bases at V and 7 bases at J, with 12 bases in the middle. Germline lookup yields CDR1 MGHRA and CDR2 YSYEKL. The CDR3 is made up of 15 amino acids. As DNA, the CDR3 is TGCGCCAGCAGCCAATTCGAAAGATTAAATTCACCCCTCCACTTT. This gives the protein CASSQFERLNSPLHF.

In this sample, this clonotype turned up a few times. This chain joins TRBV7-2 and TRBJ2-2; 7 nucleotides match TRBD1. This CDR3 is 22 amino acids long. CDR1 and CDR2 from the germline V gene are SGHTA and FQGNSA. The trim removed 3 bases at V and 1 base at J, leaving 23 bases unmatched. DNA of the CDR3: TGTGCCAGCAGCTTCCCGTGGACAGGCGGGCAACTAAAAGGGGAGAACACCGGGGAGCTGTTTTTT. Translated, it gives CASSFPWTGGQLKGENTGELFF. Complete variable domain (other parts from reference TRBV7-2 and TRBJ2-2): GAGVSQSPSNKVTEKGKDVELRCDPISGHTALYWYRQSLGQGLEFLIYFQGNSAPDKSGLPSDRFSAERTGGSVSTLTIQRTQQEDSAVYLCASSFPWTGGQLKGENTGELFFGEGSRLTVL.

This clonotype was counted between two and nine times. The V call is TRBV12-3 or TRBV12-4, the J call TRBJ2-1, with TRBD2 matching over 7 bases. The CDR3 sequence is 14 residues long. With 5 bases clipped from V and 5 bases from J, the junction kept 6 bases outside the gene matches. The CDR3 sequence is CASSPSGADNEQFF. The CDR3 DNA is TGTGCCAGCAGTCCCAGCGGGGCGGACAATGAGCAGTTCTTC.

In its sample, this clonotype was seen many times. The chain couples TRBV7-3 to TRBJ2-3; D is ambiguous. CDR3 length equals 14 residues. From germline, CDR1 is SGHTA and CDR2 FQGTGA. V was cut by 4 bases and J by 4 bases, with 12 bases left in between. The CDR3 reads CASSSSYMADTQYF. CDR3 DNA: TGTGCCAGCAGCTCCAGCTACATGGCAGATACGCAGTATTTT.

The chain carries TRBV4-2 and TRBJ2-7; no clear D. CDR3 length equals 15 residues. V lost 4 bases and J lost 0, with 13 bases in between. Germline-derived CDR1 and CDR2 are LGHNA and YNFKEQ. This CDR3 is CASSPRILSSYEQYF. DNA for the CDR3: TGTGCCAGCAGCCCCCGGATCCTCAGCTCCTACGAGCAGTACTTC.

This clonotype has a count of ten or more. This CDR3 reads CASRVSSENNEQFF. For the CDR3, the DNA is TGCGCCAGCAGGGTGAGTTCTGAGAACAATGAGCAGTTCTTC. The chain uses TRBV5-1 and TRBJ2-1; D is ambiguous. Trimming took 5 bases from V and 5 from J, leaving 14 bases between them. The CDR3 runs 14 residues. Germline assignment: CDR1 SGHRS and CDR2 YFSETQ. Looking up the rest from reference TRBV5-1 and TRBJ2-1 gives the full variable domain: KAGVTQTPRYLIKTRGQQVTLSCSPISGHRSVSWYQQTPGQGLQFLFEYFSETQRNKGNFPGRFSGRQFSNSRSEMNVSTLELGDSALYLCASRVSSENNEQFFGPGTRLTVL.

This clonotype was observed many times. The gene calls are TRBV20-1 and TRBJ2-1; the match to TRBD2 covers 11 bases. The CDR3 is 14 amino acids. V shed 5 bases and J 2 bases; nucleotides not matched to a gene: 2. The germline gives CDR1 DFQATT, CDR2 SNEGSKA (reference sequence). The CDR3 coding sequence is TGCAGTGCTCTGGGACTAGCGGCCTACAATGAGCAGTTCTTC. Its protein product is CSALGLAAYNEQFF.

The chain combines TRBV5-5 with TRBJ1-1; 7 bases fit TRBD1. V dropped 5 bases and J dropped 6; count of bases not matched to a gene: 13. CDR3 size: 15 residues. Germline V gene lookup returns CDR1 SGHKS and CDR2 YYEKEE (reference sequence). The CDR3 DNA reads as TGTGCCAGCAGTCCTAGGGCAGGGGGGGTTCCTGAAGCTTTCTTT. It yields the protein CASSPRAGGVPEAFF.

J is TRBJ1-4 and V is TRBV20-1; the match to TRBD1 covers 8 bases. The ends lost 2 bases at V and 8 bases at J; junction bases unmatched: 4. Germline lookup yields CDR1 DFQATT and CDR2 SNEGSKA (reference sequence). The CDR3 is 13 amino acids. CDR3 residues: CSARTGGSEKLFF. CDR3 DNA sequence: TGCAGTGCTAGAACAGGGGGTAGCGAAAAACTGTTTTTT.

V usage is TRBV5-1 and J usage is TRBJ2-1; TRBD2 aligns across 7 bases. The CDR3 extends over 15 amino acids. CDR1 and CDR2 (germline): SGHRS, YFSETQ. V shed 2 bases, J shed 7 bases, and the junction held 9 bases outside the gene matches. The CDR3 reads CASSFGLDGGNEQFF. CDR3 coding DNA: TGCGCCAGCAGCTTCGGGCTAGACGGGGGGAATGAGCAGTTCTTC.

This clonotype came up many times. The chain employs TRBV6-1 and TRBJ2-7, with TRBD1 matching over 7 bases. Per germline, CDR1 MNHNS and CDR2 SASEGT. The CDR3 runs to 13 residues. The V and J ends lost 8 bases and 7 bases, in that order; junction bases with no gene match: 11. Written as DNA, the CDR3 is TGTGCCAGCTATGGCACAGGGGACGGGGAGCAGTACTTC. This gives the protein CASYGTGDGEQYF.

The chain is built from TRBV5-1 and TRBJ2-1; 8 bases are a match to TRBD2. Germline CDR1 SGHRS, CDR2 YFSETQ. V lost 1 base, J lost 3 bases, and 9 bases stayed unmatched. This CDR3 comprises 17 residues. The CDR3 coding sequence is TGCGCCAGCAGCTTGCGCGGGAGGACTGGAGTCTACAATGAGCAGTTCTTC. Amino acids: CASSLRGRTGVYNEQFF.

V usage is TRBV7-3 and J usage is TRBJ2-1; 8 nucleotides line up with TRBD2. Germline values: CDR1 SGHTA, CDR2 FQGTGA. Trimming cost V 5 bases and J 2 bases; bases outside gene matches: 8. The CDR3 is 16 residues long. The DNA of the CDR3 is TGTGCCAGCAGCCCCCAACTAGCGGAACCCTACAATGAGCAGTTCTTC. Its translation is CASSPQLAEPYNEQFF.

This chain connects TRBV5-1 to TRBJ2-1; TRBD2 agrees at 14 bases. CDR3 length: 20 residues. V lost 6 bases and J lost 8; bases outside the gene matches: 22. In germline, CDR1 is SGHRS, CDR2 YFSETQ. CDR3 bases: TGCGCCAGCATGGGACTAGCGGGAGCACAAAGCATATATCCATATCATGAGCAGTTCTTC. Amino acids: CASMGLAGAQSIYPYHEQFF.

With respect to this clonotype: Its ends do not fully match the called genes, so a read error is possible. The chain is built from TRBV20-1 and TRBJ2-1, with 11 bases matching TRBD2. There are 16 residues in the CDR3. CDR1 and CDR2 from the germline V gene are DFQATT and SNEGSKA (reference sequence). The CDR3 DNA follows: TGCTGTGCGAGACTAGCGGGATTCTCTAGCTACAATGAGCAGTTCTTC. It is translated as CCARLAGFSSYNEQFF.

This clonotype was counted a few times. The V gene is TRBV2, the J gene TRBJ2-7; no firm D call. The CDR3 is made up of 13 amino acids. Per the germline V gene, CDR1 is SNHLY and CDR2 is FYNNEI. The V end was cut by 7 bases, the J end by 4 bases, with 14 bases between. CDR3 residues: CASIGVLSYEQYF. The DNA for the CDR3 is TGTGCCAGCATCGGAGTTCTCTCATACGAGCAGTACTTC.

In the case of this clonotype: A junction end diverges from the germline sequence, so it may reflect a read error. The chain recombines TRBV12-3 or TRBV12-4 with TRBJ2-1; 7 bases are shared with TRBD2. CDR3 length equals 16 residues. The CDR3: CARSWGSGLGTNEQFF. CDR3 DNA: TGTGCCCGCAGTTGGGGCTCCGGACTAGGCACCAATGAGCAGTTCTTC.

This clonotype occurred many times. V is TRBV20-1 and J is TRBJ2-7, with 10 bases identical to TRBD2. The CDR3 is made up of 14 amino acids. Germline V gene sequence: CDR1 DFQATT, CDR2 SNEGSKA (reference sequence). The junction had 7 bases not matched to a gene; V was cut back by 1 base and J by 7 bases. The CDR3 DNA sequence: TGCAGTGCTAGAGGCCTAGCGGGAGTAAGGGAGCAGTACTTC. It specifies CSARGLAGVREQYF.

This clonotype was picked up a small number of times. V gene TRBV12-5 combines with J gene TRBJ2-7; TRBD1 or TRBD2 may be the D gene (6 bases each). Trimming pared 2 bases from V and 4 bases from J, leaving 15 bases between. The CDR3 consists of 15 residues. CDR1 is LGHNT and CDR2 is FRNRAP in the germline V gene. The chain's CDR3 is CASGLISGARYEQYF. As DNA, the CDR3 is TGTGCTAGTGGTTTGATATCGGGGGCCCGGTACGAGCAGTACTTC. Complete variable domain (other parts from reference TRBV12-5 and TRBJ2-7): DARVTQTPRHKVTEMGQEVTMRCQPILGHNTVFWYRQTMMQGLELLAYFRNRAPLDDSGMPKDRFSAEMPDATLATLKIQPSEPRDSAVYFCASGLISGARYEQYFGPGTRLTVT.

This clonotype was observed a handful of times. CDR3 in amino acids: CATSTGSSTDTQYF. DNA for the CDR3: TGTGCCACCAGCACCGGCTCTAGCACAGATACGCAGTATTTT. The rearrangement links TRBV15 to TRBJ2-3; D remains ambiguous. Per the germline V gene, CDR1 is LNHNV and CDR2 is YYDKDF (reference sequence). CDR3 length: 14 amino acids. Trimming removed 4 bases from V and 0 bases from J, with 8 bases in between. The entire variable domain, with the rest obtained from reference TRBV15 and TRBJ2-3, is as follows: DAMVIQNPRYQVTQFGKPVTLSCSQTLNHNVMYWYQQKSSQAPKLLFHYYDKDFNNEADTPDNFQSRRPNTSFCFLDIRSPGLGDTAMYLCATSTGSSTDTQYFGPGTRLTVL.